These 10 T cell receptor beta chains were sequenced from one sample in a study of control samples from healthy donors and cancer patients. Profiled with immunoSEQ multiplex PCR; TCRdb holds only in-frame clones, not every one. Seen here are approximately 120,000 clones, 85% to 95% observed once, and the top ten hold 0.58%. Material: PBMCs. The receptor source for this set is a man of 80 years or more with head and neck cancer.

Only one count was recorded for this clone. The chain combines TRBV6-5 with TRBJ1-3; possibly TRBD1 for D (5 bases). The CDR3 has 14 residues. V gave up 0 bases and J gave up 9 bases, with 12 bases separating them. Per germline, CDR1 MNHEY and CDR2 SVGAGI. As DNA, the CDR3 is TGTGCCAGCAGTTACTCGACCGGTCAGGGCACCATATATTTT. Encoded protein: CASSYSTGQGTIYF.

The chain recombines TRBV9 with TRBJ2-7; D possibly uses TRBD1 or TRBD2 (5 bases each). Trimming took 4 bases from V and 4 from J, leaving 18 bases between them. Looked up from germline, CDR1 is SGDLS and CDR2 is YYNGEE. The CDR3 loop spans 15 amino acids. CDR3 loop: CASSLGTAELYEQYF. The CDR3 DNA reads TGTGCCAGCAGCCTGGGGACGGCGGAACTTTACGAGCAGTACTTC.

This chain connects TRBV28 to TRBJ2-7; TRBD2 matches 10 bases. The CDR3 consists of 14 residues. V lost 5 bases to trimming and J lost 3 bases; unmatched junction nucleotides: 4. From germline, CDR1 is MDHEN and CDR2 SYDVKM. CDR3 sequence reads: CASSPAGGGYEQYF. DNA of the CDR3: TGTGCCAGCAGTCCAGCGGGAGGGGGCTACGAGCAGTACTTC.

The chain has TRBV20-1 and TRBJ1-2; no clear D gene. V gave up 3 bases and J gave up 4 bases, with 9 bases separating them. This CDR3 region has 12 residues. Germline-derived CDR1 and CDR2 are DFQATT and SNEGSKA (reference sequence). Here the CDR3 DNA reads TGCAGTGCTAGTACAGACCCCTATGGCTACACCTTC. Amino acids: CSASTDPYGYTF.

V usage is TRBV30 and J usage is TRBJ1-2; D call uncertain. V lost 8 bases and J 3 bases, leaving 4 bases between the germline ends. The CDR3 consists of 9 residues. The germline gives CDR1 GTSNPN, CDR2 SVGIG (reference sequence). CDR3 loop: CAGDYGYTF. The CDR3 region has the DNA TGTGCCGGGGACTATGGCTACACCTTC.

This chain joins TRBV11-2 and TRBJ1-1; D uncertain. CDR3 length: 13 residues. V was clipped by 5 bases and J by 2 bases, with 9 bases between them. The germline V gene encodes CDR1 SGHAT and CDR2 FQNNGV. CDR3 DNA: TGTGCCAGCAGCAATCCCCGCAACACTGAAGCTTTCTTT. Translated, it gives CASSNPRNTEAFF.

The rearrangement joins TRBV7-9 to TRBJ2-3, with 7 bases identical to TRBD2. V lost 1 base and J lost 2; bases outside the gene matches: 9. This CDR3 comprises 17 residues. Germline CDR1 and CDR2: SEHNR and FQNEAQ (reference sequence). DNA for the CDR3: TGTGCCAGCAGCTTAGGTTGGGACTACCGTATCACAGATACGCAGTATTTT. It yields the protein CASSLGWDYRITDTQYF.

The gene calls are TRBV12-3 or TRBV12-4 and TRBJ2-3; possibly TRBD2 for D (5 bases). Trimming pared 2 bases from V and 8 bases from J, leaving 11 bases between. This CDR3 spans 13 amino acids. DNA for the CDR3: TGTGCCAGCAGTTTAAACCGGGAAGCTACGCAGTATTTT. It translates to CASSLNREATQYF.

The genes are TRBV3-1 (or the pseudogene TRBV3-2) and TRBJ1-1; D remains unclear. V gave up 2 bases and J gave up 8 bases, with 9 bases separating them. This CDR3 is 12 amino acids long. Germline assignment: CDR1 LGHDT and CDR2 YNNKEL (reference sequence). The CDR3 nucleotides read TGTGCCAGCAGCCAAATGGAGGACGAAGCTTTCTTT. Encoded protein: CASSQMEDEAFF.

V and J are TRBV6-5 and TRBJ2-7; D ambiguous. This CDR3 has 13 amino acids. The germline V and J ends were trimmed by 2 bases and 1 base, with 6 bases remaining between them. Per the germline V gene, CDR1 is MNHEY and CDR2 is SVGAGI. The DNA of the CDR3 is TGTGCCAGCAGTTACCCAGGTTCCTACGAGCAGTACTTC. It translates to CASSYPGSYEQYF.